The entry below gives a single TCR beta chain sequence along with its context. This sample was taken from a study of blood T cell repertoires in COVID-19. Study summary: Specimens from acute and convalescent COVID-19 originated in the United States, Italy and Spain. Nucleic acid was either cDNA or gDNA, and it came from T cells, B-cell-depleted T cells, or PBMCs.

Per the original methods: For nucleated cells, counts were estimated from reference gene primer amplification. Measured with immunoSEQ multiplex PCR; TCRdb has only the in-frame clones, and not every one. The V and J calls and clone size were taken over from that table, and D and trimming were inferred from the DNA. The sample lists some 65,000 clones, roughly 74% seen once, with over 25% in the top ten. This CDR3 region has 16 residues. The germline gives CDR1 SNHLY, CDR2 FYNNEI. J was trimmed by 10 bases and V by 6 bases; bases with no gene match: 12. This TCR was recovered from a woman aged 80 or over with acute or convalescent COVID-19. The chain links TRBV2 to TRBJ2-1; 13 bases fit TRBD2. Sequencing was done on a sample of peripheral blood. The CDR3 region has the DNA TGTGCCAGCAGCCTATTAGGGACTAGCGGGATCGGAGAGCAGTTCTTC. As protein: CASSLLGTSGIGEQFF.